These T cell receptor beta chains were read from a single sample in a study of T cells after yellow fever vaccination. TCRdb redid the calling of the 5' RACE reads with MiXCR, one entry per CDR3 protein. The sample records a few hundred thousand distinct CDR3 sequences, 11% being singletons. Sequencing was performed on PBMCs, taken on the day of the first yellow fever vaccination. The source of these receptors is a man aged 18 to 30 who received the YFV17D yellow fever vaccine. CDR3s include the opening cysteine and the closing phenylalanine or tryptophan. A D gene is named only where the DNA matches it firmly. The size of a clone is reported for some rows only, either as once, few or many, or as a class for expanded clones.

J gene,V gene,D gene,clone size,CDR3 protein
TRBJ2-2,TRBV4-1,.,.,CASSQPGDTGELFF
TRBJ2-1,TRBV5-1,TRBD2,.,CASSRGSGGNNEQFF
TRBJ1-1,TRBV7-7,.,.,CASSSPGFVVGAGEAFF
TRBJ2-7,TRBV7-2,.,.,CASSLGFSYEQYF
TRBJ2-1,TRBV7-2,TRBD2,few,CASSLGRGADNEQFF
TRBJ2-5,TRBV5-4,TRBD1,.,CASSVPGQKETQYF
TRBJ2-3,TRBV19,TRBD2,.,CASGAGADTQYF
TRBJ2-1,TRBV11-2,TRBD2,.,CASSLAGGGPLEQFF
TRBJ1-2,TRBV18,TRBD1,.,CASSPQDRAKTF
TRBJ2-3,TRBV6-2/TRBV6-3,.,.,CASSYSIAFTDTQYF
TRBJ2-4,TRBV7-9,TRBD2,.,CASSPGGRAGSIQYF
TRBJ2-7,TRBV4-1,.,.,CASSRETGAYEQYF
TRBJ2-3,TRBV27,TRBD2,few,CASSPPASGALDTQYF
TRBJ2-7,TRBV7-3,TRBD2,few,CASSLAGGRTYEQYF
TRBJ2-5,TRBV5-1,TRBD2,.,CASRPGLAGARYQETQYF
TRBJ1-2,TRBV7-9,TRBD1,many,CASSLATGGYGYTF
TRBJ2-7,TRBV7-6,.,few,CASSSRVGTGAYEQYF
TRBJ1-1,TRBV2,.,many,CASSLQGQNTEAFF
TRBJ1-2,TRBV4-3,.,few,CASSQGVVGRGPYGYTF
TRBJ1-2,TRBV4-3,.,few,CASSSSGTPNYGYTF
TRBJ1-1,TRBV28,.,few,CASIIQGRSHTEAFF
TRBJ1-3,TRBV14,TRBD1,few,CASTHTGVGNTIYF